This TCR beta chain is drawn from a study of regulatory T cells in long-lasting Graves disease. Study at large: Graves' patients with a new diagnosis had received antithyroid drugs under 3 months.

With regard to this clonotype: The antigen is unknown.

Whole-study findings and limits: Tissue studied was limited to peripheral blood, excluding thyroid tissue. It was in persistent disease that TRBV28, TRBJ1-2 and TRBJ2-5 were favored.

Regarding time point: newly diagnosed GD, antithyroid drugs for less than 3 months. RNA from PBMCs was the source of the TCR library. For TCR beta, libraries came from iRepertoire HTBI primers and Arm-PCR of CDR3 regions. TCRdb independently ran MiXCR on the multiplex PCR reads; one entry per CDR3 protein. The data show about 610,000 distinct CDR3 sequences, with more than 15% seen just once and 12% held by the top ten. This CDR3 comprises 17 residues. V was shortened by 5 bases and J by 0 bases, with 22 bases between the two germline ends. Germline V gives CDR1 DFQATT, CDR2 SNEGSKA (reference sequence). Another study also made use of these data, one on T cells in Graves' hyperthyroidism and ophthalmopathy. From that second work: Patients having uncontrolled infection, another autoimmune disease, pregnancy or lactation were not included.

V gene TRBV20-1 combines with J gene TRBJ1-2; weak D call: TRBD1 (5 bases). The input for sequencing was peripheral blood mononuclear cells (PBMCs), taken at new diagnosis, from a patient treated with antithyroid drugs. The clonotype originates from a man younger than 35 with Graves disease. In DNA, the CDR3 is TGCAGTGCTCCTATGACAGCCGCGAGGGTGACTAACTATGGCTACACCTTC. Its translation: CSAPMTAARVTNYGYTF.